A single T cell receptor (beta chain) is shown here with its context. The target antigen is unknown. The data are from a study of shared clonotypes between healthy human individuals. Study-wide results and caveats: It was the few donors that limited the genetic and exposure-history diversity represented.

From germline, CDR1 is SGHTS and CDR2 YDEGEE. V was clipped by 5 bases and J by 3 bases; unmatched bases: 6. CDR3 length equals 14 residues. Donors were healthy HIV-negative adults without recently reported acute infections or vaccinations. The material for each subset, its genomic DNA, was split evenly across several immunoSEQ plates. Data came from immunoSEQ multiplex PCR; TCRdb stores just in-frame clones and leaves some out. The profile shows about 480,000 clones, 79% of them singletons. The sequenced sample was PBMCs. The receptor was derived from a middle-aged woman in good health. Some clones in this sample may be carry-over from other donors' samples. The chain couples TRBV5-8 to TRBJ1-2; 8 bases align to TRBD1. CDR3 DNA: TGTGCCAGCAGACGGACAGGGTTTGACTATGGCTACACCTTC. Amino acids: CASRRTGFDYGYTF.